The source of this T cell receptor beta chain is a study of pediatric ulcerative colitis. The method was immunoSEQ multiplex PCR; TCRdb's version includes in-frame clones alone and lacks a portion of them. This table has roughly 70,000 clones, about 86% appearing once. Study outcomes and limitations: No controls had the two rectal clonotypes shared by ulcerative colitis patients.

With respect to this clone: Its matching antigen is unknown.

From germline, CDR1 is GTSNPN and CDR2 SVGIG (reference sequence). Trimming pared 5 bases from V and 3 bases from J, leaving 16 bases between. CDR3 length equals 14 residues. The sequence derives from a boy younger than 18 with severe ulcerative colitis. The sequenced sample was blood. This chain connects TRBV30 to TRBJ1-1; D is uncertain. The CDR3 DNA reads as TGTGCCTGGGAGTCGGGTTACGGCGACACTGAAGCTTTCTTT. This encodes CAWESGYGDTEAFF.